This T cell receptor beta chain was sequenced for a study of graft-versus-host responses after intestinal transplantation. The study's findings and limits: GvH clonotypes were identified within recipient marrow, with a subset emerging first in ileum or blood.

The method was immunoSEQ multiplex PCR; TCRdb's version includes in-frame clones alone and lacks a portion of them. Of 17,000 or so clones listed, approximately 37% were seen once; the top ten hold over 3%. The CDR3 has 17 residues. The V and J ends lost 3 bases and 0 bases respectively, with 15 bases between them. Germline V gene lookup returns CDR1 LNHDA and CDR2 SQIVND (reference sequence). The authors combined around 200,000 CFSE-labeled responder cells with around 200,000 irradiated, violet-dye-labeled stimulator cells in plates. Responder CD3+CD4+ and CD3+CD8+ cells that were proliferating and CFSE-low were sorted after the reaction.

The sample consisted of alloreactive CD8+ T cells from a mixed lymphocyte reaction culture, taken before intestinal transplant. Subset noted: CFSE-low proliferating T cells sorted from roughly six-day pre-transplant mixed lymphocyte reaction (GvH or HvG direction). This TCR was recovered from a human patient who received an intestinal transplant. This sequence joins TRBV19 and TRBJ1-3; weak D call: TRBD1 (6 bases). The CDR3 loop is CASSMDAGTSSGNTIYF. Here the CDR3 DNA reads TGTGCCAGTAGTATGGATGCCGGGACAAGCTCTGGAAACACCATATATTTT.